This T cell receptor (beta chain) was found in a study of T cell changes during pregnancy in multiple sclerosis. TCRdb's table, derived via immunoSEQ multiplex PCR, lists solely in-frame clones and lacks some. The sample comprises fewer than 90,000 clones, 94% of which are singletons, and approximately 1.7% rests with the top ten. The CDR3 extends over 14 amino acids. Germline V gives CDR1 MGHRA, CDR2 YSYEKL. V was clipped by 5 bases and J by 4 bases, with 12 bases between them. This specimen consisted of peripheral blood, obtained after pregnancy. This receptor was identified in a female donor in good health, enrolled as a control in a pregnancy study. The chain links TRBV4-1 to TRBJ1-3; maybe TRBD1 (6 bases). CDR3 coding DNA: TGCGCCAGCAGCGGACAGCTCCAAGGAAACACCATATATTTT. Protein sequence: CASSGQLQGNTIYF.